This T cell receptor (beta chain) was documented in a study of blood T cell repertoires in COVID-19. Study-wide context: Both acute and convalescent COVID-19 samples were obtained from the United States, Italy and Spain. The cDNA or gDNA used as material had been derived from T cells, B-cell-depleted T cells, or PBMCs.

The data were produced by immunoSEQ multiplex PCR, yet TCRdb's version contains in-frame clones alone and is incomplete. The sample shows fewer than 350,000 clones, 80% to 95% of them seen only once. The sequenced sample consisted of peripheral blood. The source of this sequence is a woman in her thirties with COVID-19, enrolled during active disease.

The CDR3 protein is CASHLKQGNTEAFF. The CDR3 DNA follows: TGTGCCAGTCACCTGAAACAGGGGAACACTGAAGCTTTCTTT. The chain employs TRBV18 and TRBJ1-1; D might be TRBD1 (6 bases). Trimming pared 9 bases from V and 1 base from J, leaving 15 bases between. This CDR3 has 14 residues. Germline V gene data show CDR1 as KGHSH and CDR2 as LQKENI.